This T cell receptor beta chain is drawn from a study of cytomegalovirus exposure and HLA in healthy donors. Study findings and constraints: As a later analysis showed, a missense DCLRE1C variant was linked to trimming of TCR beta V- and J-genes. Differences between HLA loci emerged in a later analysis of TCR association rates, with DRB1 most and HLA-C fewest. An analysis done earlier found most TCR beta V segments productive about 90% or about 30% of the time.

A remark on this clone: Its antigen is not known.

The CDR3 has 16 residues. The V gene's germline CDR1 is SGHNT and CDR2 YYREEE (reference sequence). V lost 0 bases to trimming and J lost 3 bases, with 12 bases between them. PCR amplification relied on 60 Vbeta primers (plus 13 Jbeta primers). Profiling relied on immunoSEQ multiplex PCR, and the TCRdb table lists in-frame clones only, not all of them. The sample includes more than 95,000 clones, approximately 87% of them seen just once. The rearrangement joins TRBV5-4 to TRBJ1-4; possible D gene TRBD1, 6 bases. The sample was PBMCs. The TCR comes from a man younger than 35 in good health and CMV-seropositive. CDR3 region: CASSLEAGAPNEKLFF. The DNA of the CDR3 is TGTGCCAGCAGCTTGGAGGCGGGGGCGCCTAATGAAAAACTGTTTTTT.